The next 6 T cell receptor beta chains were all read from a single sample in a study of OX40 agonist ivuxolimab in advanced cancers. Sequencing used immunoSEQ multiplex PCR; TCRdb keeps in-frame clones, though not all of them. The data hold under 200,000 clones, with 94% observed a single time. Sequencing was performed on CD4+ or CD8+ T cells sorted from blood, taken in a trial of the OX40 agonist ivuxolimab. All receptors come from an adult with an advanced solid tumor such as melanoma, head and neck, liver or kidney cancer.

The V call is TRBV5-1, the J call TRBJ2-3, with D uncertain. Germline lookup yields CDR1 SGHRS and CDR2 YFSETQ. This CDR3 comprises 13 residues. V lost 3 bases and J lost 2, with 7 bases in between. In nucleotides, the CDR3 is TGCGCCAGCAGCTCTCACAACACAGATACGCAGTATTTT. Translated, it gives CASSSHNTDTQYF.

J is TRBJ2-3 and V is TRBV5-1; D possibly corresponds to TRBD1 (6 bases). The germline CDR1 and CDR2 sequences are SGHRS and YFSETQ. V was clipped by 2 bases and J by 6 bases, with 10 bases between them. CDR3 length: 13 amino acids. The CDR3 spells CASSFWGPDTQYF. The CDR3 DNA is TGCGCCAGCAGCTTCTGGGGGCCGGATACGCAGTATTTT.

The J gene is TRBJ2-5, the V gene TRBV7-2; 9 bases map to TRBD2. The CDR3 runs 15 residues. Germline CDR1 reads SGHTA; CDR2 reads FQGNSA. V was pared by 2 bases and J by 6 bases, with 7 bases of the junction left unmatched. The chain's CDR3 is CASSLSPRGGQTQYF. CDR3 bases: TGTGCCAGCAGCTTATCTCCGCGGGGGGGGCAGACCCAGTACTTC.

The chain recombines TRBV18 with TRBJ1-2; D is uncertain. Trimming removed 2 bases at V and 4 bases at J, with 14 bases between. CDR1 is KGHSH, CDR2 LQKENI, per germline. The CDR3 consists of 15 residues. The CDR3 loop is CASSPEGRPSYGYTF. CDR3 nucleotide sequence: TGTGCCAGCTCACCAGAAGGCAGGCCCTCCTATGGCTACACCTTC.

The chain couples TRBV7-6 to TRBJ1-2, with D maybe TRBD1 (6 bases). The ends were cut back, 2 bases at V and 2 bases at J, with 12 bases in the middle. Germline lookup yields CDR1 SGHVS and CDR2 FNYEAQ. This CDR3 contains 15 residues. CDR3 sequence (DNA): TGTGCCAGCAGCTTAAGGGCAGGGGAGAACTATGGCTACACCTTC. This encodes CASSLRAGENYGYTF.

The chain recombines TRBV12-5 with TRBJ2-7, with D perhaps matching TRBD1 (6 bases). Germline CDR1 LGHNT, CDR2 FRNRAP. Deletions cut 5 bases from V and 8 bases from J, with 16 bases between. The CDR3 is made up of 13 amino acids. The CDR3, as DNA: TGTGCTAGTGGTGTAGACCGGACAGCTAAGCAGTACTTC. Translating gives CASGVDRTAKQYF.